The clone carrying this T cell receptor beta chain appeared once. Germline CDR1 reads MGHRA; CDR2 reads YSYEKL. Trimming took 5 bases from V and 4 from J; bases not matched to a gene: 11. This CDR3 is 16 amino acids long. The data were produced by immunoSEQ multiplex PCR, yet TCRdb's version contains in-frame clones alone and is incomplete. This sample yields 120,000 to 150,000 clones, of which 80% to 95% are seen a single time; about 5.8% belongs to the top ten. This record comes from a study of control samples from healthy donors and cancer patients. The specimen was blood. V usage is TRBV4-1 and J usage is TRBJ1-3; 7 positions match TRBD1. The source is a man younger than 30 in good health. CDR3 DNA: TGCGCCAGCAGCGAATATAAGGGGGCGCAAGGAAACACCATATATTTT. Its protein is CASSEYKGAQGNTIYF.